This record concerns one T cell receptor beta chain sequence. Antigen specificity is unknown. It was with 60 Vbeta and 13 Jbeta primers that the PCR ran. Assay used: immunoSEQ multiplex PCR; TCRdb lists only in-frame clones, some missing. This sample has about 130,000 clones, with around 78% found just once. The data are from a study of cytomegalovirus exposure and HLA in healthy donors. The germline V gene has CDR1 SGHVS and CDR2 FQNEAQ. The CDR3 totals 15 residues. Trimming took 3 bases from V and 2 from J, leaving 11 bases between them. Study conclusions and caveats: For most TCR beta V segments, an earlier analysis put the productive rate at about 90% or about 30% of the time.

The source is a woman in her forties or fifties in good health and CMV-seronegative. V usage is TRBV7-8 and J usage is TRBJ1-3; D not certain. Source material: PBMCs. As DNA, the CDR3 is TGTGCCAGCAGCTTGGAGGGCCCCACTGGAAACACCATATATTTT. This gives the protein CASSLEGPTGNTIYF.